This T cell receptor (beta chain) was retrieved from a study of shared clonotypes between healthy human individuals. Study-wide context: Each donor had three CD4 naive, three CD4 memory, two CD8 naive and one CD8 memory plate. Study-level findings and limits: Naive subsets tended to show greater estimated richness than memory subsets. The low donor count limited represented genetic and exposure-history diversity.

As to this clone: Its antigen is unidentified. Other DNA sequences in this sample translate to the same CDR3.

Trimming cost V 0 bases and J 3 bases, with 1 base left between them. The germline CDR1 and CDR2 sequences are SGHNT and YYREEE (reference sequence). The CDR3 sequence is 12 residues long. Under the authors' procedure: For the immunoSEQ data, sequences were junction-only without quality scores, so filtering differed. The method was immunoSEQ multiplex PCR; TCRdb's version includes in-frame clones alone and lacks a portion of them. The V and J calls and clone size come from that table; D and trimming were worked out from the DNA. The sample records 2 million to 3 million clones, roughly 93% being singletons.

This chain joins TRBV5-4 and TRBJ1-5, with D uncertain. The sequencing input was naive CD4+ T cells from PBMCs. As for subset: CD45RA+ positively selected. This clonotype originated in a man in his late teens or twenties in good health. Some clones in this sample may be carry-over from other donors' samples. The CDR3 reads CASSLDNQPQHF. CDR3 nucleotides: TGTGCCAGCAGCTTGGACAATCAGCCCCAGCATTTT. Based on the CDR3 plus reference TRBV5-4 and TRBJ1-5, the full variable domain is ETGVTQSPTHLIKTRGQQVTLRCSSQSGHNTVSWYQQALGQGPQFIFQYYREEENGRGNFPPRFSGLQFPNYSSELNVNALELDDSALYLCASSLDNQPQHFGDGTRLSIL.